The 21 T cell receptor beta chains listed next were all sequenced from one sample in a study of neurological immune-mediated disorders (dated by TCRdb to between 2018 and 2020). Libraries were built with 5' RACE. TCRdb shows the sequencer as Illumina HiSeq 2500. TCRdb reworked the public reads: Q25 trimming with fastp, MiXCR clone assembly, productive beta chains retained. When rows share a CDR3 protein, they turn into one entry using the most common DNA and genes. The sample table holds approximately 68,000 distinct CDR3 sequences, of which about 5% were seen once. The ten top clones hold 2.2% of the sample. Specimen: PBMCs. The receptors come from an older woman with multiple sclerosis.

Many counts were recorded for this clonotype. The rearrangement joins TRBV10-3 to TRBJ2-1; 14 bases are a match to TRBD2. This CDR3 has 14 amino acids. The trim removed 3 bases at V and 15 bases at J, leaving 7 bases unmatched. Germline CDR1 ENHRY, CDR2 SYGVKD. The CDR3 loop is CAISDGTSGSVLFF. CDR3 DNA: TGTGCCATCAGTGACGGGACTAGCGGGAGCGTACTGTTCTTC.

This clonotype was detected only a few times. A read error is possible here, since a much larger clone lies one base away. This chain joins TRBV4-1 and TRBJ2-3; 9 bases are shared with TRBD2. The CDR3 has 17 residues. CDR1 is MGHRA, CDR2 YSYEKL, per germline. V shed 5 bases, J shed 2 bases, and the junction held 11 bases outside the gene matches. The CDR3 here is CASSTLTGLALTDTQYF. The CDR3 DNA follows: TGCGCCAGCAGCACGCTTACCGGACTAGCGCTCACAGATACGCAGTATTTT.

This clonotype was picked up a small number of times. V and J are TRBV20-1 and TRBJ2-7; the D gene is possibly TRBD2 (6 bases). The V gene lost 1 base and the J gene lost 3 bases, with 13 bases spanning the gap. The CDR3 has 14 amino acids. Germline V gene lookup returns CDR1 DFQATT and CDR2 SNEGSKA (reference sequence). The CDR3 DNA sequence: TGCAGTGCTAGAGCTATGGGACTGGTCTACGAGCAGTACTTC. Translation gives CSARAMGLVYEQYF.

The sample holds many counts of this clonotype. The V and J genes are TRBV7-2 and TRBJ2-1; the match to TRBD2 covers 11 bases. The V segment lost 4 bases and the J segment 7 bases; nucleotides outside the gene matches: 9. Germline values: CDR1 SGHTA, CDR2 FQGNSA. This CDR3 has 16 residues. CDR3 amino acids: CASSSNLASGGNEQFF. As DNA, the CDR3 is TGTGCCAGCAGCTCAAATTTAGCTAGCGGGGGGAATGAGCAGTTCTTC.

This clonotype was picked up many times. The V call is TRBV20-1, the J call TRBJ2-7, with D possibly TRBD2 on 6 matching bases. The CDR3 extends over 12 amino acids. From germline, CDR1 is DFQATT and CDR2 SNEGSKA (reference sequence). Deletions cut 3 bases from V and 6 bases from J, with 12 bases between. Here the CDR3 DNA reads TGCAGTGCTAGCGGGAGTGTAGGCGAGCAGTACTTC. It translates to CSASGSVGEQYF.

This clonotype was seen many times. V gene TRBV6-6 combines with J gene TRBJ2-5; TRBD1 is a possible D gene (6 bases). Trimming took off 8 bases at V and 3 bases at J, with 10 bases between the two ends. Germline CDR1 MNHNY, CDR2 SVGAGI (reference sequence). CDR3 length: 12 residues. The CDR3 coding sequence is TGTGCCAGCCAGGGGTCGGAAGAGACCCAGTACTTC. Translating gives CASQGSEETQYF.

In its sample, this clonotype was seen many times. The chain is built from TRBV5-1 and TRBJ2-1, with TRBD2 identical over 8 bases. V lost 7 bases to trimming and J lost 0 bases; unmatched junction nucleotides: 6. CDR3 length equals 15 residues. CDR1 and CDR2 from the germline V gene are SGHRS and YFSETQ. The CDR3 is CASGWSGSSYNEQFF. Written as DNA, the CDR3 is TGCGCCAGCGGGTGGAGCGGGAGCTCCTACAATGAGCAGTTCTTC.

At least ten counts were recorded for this clonotype. The V call is TRBV12-3 or TRBV12-4, the J call TRBJ1-2, with TRBD1 identical over 7 bases. The trim removed 4 bases at V and 5 bases at J, leaving 10 bases unmatched. The CDR3 length is 15 residues. CDR3 sequence: CASSSEQGKGYGYTF. The DNA for the CDR3 is TGTGCCAGCAGTTCAGAACAGGGGAAGGGTTATGGCTACACCTTC.

V usage is TRBV10-1 and J usage is TRBJ2-7; 13 nucleotides match TRBD2. The CDR3 sequence is 15 residues long. Germline assignment: CDR1 WNHNN and CDR2 SYGVQD (reference sequence). J was trimmed by 2 bases and V by 5 bases; bases with no gene match: 3. In DNA, the CDR3 is TGCGCCAGCAGTTCCGGGACTAGCGGGACCTACGAGCAGTACTTC. It is translated as CASSSGTSGTYEQYF.

Many counts were recorded for this clonotype. The chain joins TRBV9 to TRBJ2-5, with 8 bases aligning to TRBD2. Trimming took 0 bases from V and 5 from J; bases not matched to a gene: 6. This CDR3 spans 15 amino acids. CDR1 is SGDLS, CDR2 YYNGEE, per germline. CDR3 in amino acids: CASSVEGGRLETQYF. DNA of the CDR3: TGTGCCAGCAGCGTAGAAGGCGGGAGGTTGGAGACCCAGTACTTC.

This clonotype was counted only a few times. V usage is TRBV7-2 and J usage is TRBJ2-5; TRBD2 aligns across 12 bases. Per germline, CDR1 SGHTA and CDR2 FQGNSA. This CDR3 contains 15 residues. After removal of 7 bases from V and 5 bases from J, the junction contained 8 bases not matched to a gene. The CDR3 sequence is CASNPTSGRLETQYF. The CDR3 coding sequence is TGTGCCAGCAACCCGACTAGCGGGAGATTGGAGACCCAGTACTTC.

In its sample, this clonotype was seen many times. The chain has TRBV6-1 and TRBJ1-2, with D possibly TRBD1 on 6 matching bases. Trimming stripped 0 bases from V and 8 bases from J, with 10 bases between. CDR3 size: 13 residues. Germline CDR1 and CDR2: MNHNS and SASEGT. The CDR3 reads CASSEAGGPGYTF. The CDR3, as DNA: TGTGCCAGCAGTGAAGCCGGGGGGCCCGGCTACACCTTC.

This clonotype was observed once. The junction shows a germline mismatch at one end, possibly a read error. The rearrangement links TRBV7-9 to TRBJ1-5; tentative D call: TRBD1 (5 bases). Germline loops: CDR1 SEHNR, CDR2 FQNEAQ (reference sequence). The CDR3 has 16 amino acids. CDR3 nucleotide sequence: TGTGCCAGCAGCTTAGCTTCGGGGGATAGCAATCAGCACCAGCATTTT. It is translated as CASSLASGDSNQHQHF.

This clonotype has more than one count but fewer than ten. The chain employs TRBV24-1 and TRBJ2-5; D is undetermined. Germline CDR1 reads KGHDR; CDR2 reads SFDVKD. V was clipped by 3 bases and J by 3 bases, with 10 bases between them. CDR3 length: 14 residues. The DNA for the CDR3 is TGTGCCACCAGTGATGGGCGGTTAAAAGAGACCCAGTACTTC. Translation gives CATSDGRLKETQYF.

This clonotype was seen many times. J is TRBJ1-2 and V is TRBV3-1, with 7 positions matching TRBD1. The CDR3 runs to 15 residues. Germline V lookup: CDR1 LGHDT, CDR2 YNNKEL (reference sequence). Trimming took 0 bases from V and 7 from J; bases not matched to a gene: 8. CDR3 DNA sequence: TGTGCCAGCAGCCAAGACCCCGGGACAGCGGCTGGCTACACCTTC. It encodes CASSQDPGTAAGYTF.

CDR3 protein: CASSLAQETQYF. The CDR3 DNA is TGTGCCAGCAGTTTGGCGCAAGAGACCCAGTACTTC. The V gene is TRBV12-3 or TRBV12-4, the J gene TRBJ2-5; D unclear. CDR3 size: 12 residues. Trimming took off 3 bases at V and 2 bases at J, with 4 bases between the two ends.

This clonotype was recorded at least ten times. The chain uses TRBV25-1 and TRBJ2-7, with 8 bases lining up with TRBD2. The trim removed 5 bases at V and 5 bases at J, leaving 5 bases unmatched. CDR1 and CDR2 (germline): MGHDK, SYGVNS. The CDR3 totals 13 residues. The CDR3 sequence: CASSRQAGDEQYF. Written as DNA, the CDR3 is TGTGCCAGCAGTCGACAAGCGGGGGACGAGCAGTACTTC.

This clonotype was recorded at least ten times. The chain links TRBV20-1 to TRBJ2-7; unclear D gene. Trimming stripped 3 bases from V and 2 bases from J, with 14 bases between. Germline V CDR1 and CDR2: DFQATT, SNEGSKA (reference sequence). The CDR3 runs 14 residues. The CDR3 region is CSARTGLFTYEQYF. The CDR3 region has the DNA TGCAGTGCTAGGACGGGTCTCTTTACCTACGAGCAGTACTTC.

This clonotype was found a few times. A read error is possible here, since a much larger clone lies one base away. The chain couples TRBV24-1 to TRBJ1-5; D remains ambiguous. The CDR3 has 14 amino acids. V was trimmed by 8 bases and J by 0 bases, leaving 10 bases between them. The V gene's germline CDR1 is KGHDR and CDR2 SFDVKD. This CDR3 is CATIEAYSNQPQHF. Written as DNA, the CDR3 is TGTGCCACCATTGAAGCTTATAGCAATCAGCCCCAGCATTTT.

The gene calls are TRBV20-1 and TRBJ1-2, with 10 nucleotides matching TRBD1. V shed 0 bases and J 7 bases; nucleotides not matched to a gene: 5. The germline CDR1 and CDR2 sequences are DFQATT and SNEGSKA (reference sequence). The CDR3 is made up of 14 amino acids. CDR3 protein: CSAREGQGIAGYTF. The CDR3, as DNA: TGCAGTGCTAGAGAGGGACAGGGGATCGCTGGCTACACCTTC.

In this sample, this clonotype turned up many times. The J gene is TRBJ2-7, the V gene TRBV6-6, with 16 bases fitting TRBD2. Trimming cost V 5 bases and J 5 bases; bases outside gene matches: 9. The CDR3 is 17 residues long. Germline V gene sequence: CDR1 MNHNY, CDR2 SVGAGI (reference sequence). Written as DNA, the CDR3 is TGTGCCAGCAGTCCTCGAGGGACTAGCGGGAGGGCCAACGAGCAGTACTTC. Translation: CASSPRGTSGRANEQYF.